The next 23 T cell receptor beta chains were all read from a single sample in a study of T-cell reconstitution after alpha-beta-depleted transplantation in children. Unique molecular identifiers were built into the TCRbeta library. TCRdb re-called the PCR reads through MiXCR, storing one row per CDR3 protein. The table lists a few hundred thousand distinct CDR3 sequences, 25% to 30% of them singletons. The sequences come from PBMCs, collected before TCRalphabeta/CD19-depleted stem cell transplant. These receptors were collected from a boy younger than two with Wiskott-Aldrich syndrome, due to receive a stem cell transplant.

The gene calls are TRBV2 and TRBJ2-2; D possibly uses TRBD1 or TRBD2 (5 bases each). Trimming pared 6 bases from V and 8 bases from J, leaving 13 bases between. Germline CDR1 is SNHLY and CDR2 is FYNNEI. The CDR3 extends over 13 amino acids. The DNA for the CDR3 is TGTGCCAGCAGATGGGGACCTACAGGGGAGCTGTTTTTT. It specifies CASRWGPTGELFF.

The J gene is TRBJ2-5, the V gene TRBV4-2, with a tentative D call TRBD2 (5 bases). The CDR3 loop spans 15 amino acids. The germline V and J ends were trimmed by 0 bases and 5 bases, with 13 bases remaining between them. Germline V gene sequence: CDR1 LGHNA, CDR2 YNFKEQ. The CDR3, as DNA: TGTGCCAGCAGCCAAGAGGGAGCTCCGGCCGAGACCCAGTACTTC. This sequence encodes CASSQEGAPAETQYF.

The rearrangement uses TRBV5-5 and TRBJ2-7; no definite D call. The CDR3 runs to 13 residues. The V end lost 0 bases, the J end lost 3 bases, and 7 bases lay between the germline ends. Per the germline V gene, CDR1 is SGHKS and CDR2 is YYEKEE (reference sequence). The chain's CDR3 is CASSLELFYEQYF. DNA for the CDR3: TGTGCCAGCAGCTTGGAATTATTCTACGAGCAGTACTTC.

This clonotype appeared a few times. The chain combines TRBV2 with TRBJ1-4; no clear D. CDR3 length: 12 residues. CDR1 is SNHLY, CDR2 FYNNEI, per germline. The germline V and J ends were trimmed by 8 bases and 3 bases, with 7 bases remaining between them. Written as DNA, the CDR3 is TGTGCCAGCCTACACGCTAATGAAAAACTGTTTTTT. It is translated as CASLHANEKLFF.

The chain is built from TRBV3-1 and TRBJ2-1; 9 bases are a match to TRBD2. Germline CDR1 and CDR2: LGHDT and YNNKEL (reference sequence). This CDR3 has 15 residues. V shed 4 bases, J shed 6 bases, and the junction held 7 bases outside the gene matches. CDR3 amino acids: CASSRLSGRGNEQFF. The CDR3 DNA reads as TGTGCCAGCAGCCGACTTAGCGGGAGAGGCAATGAGCAGTTCTTC.

This clonotype occurred a few times. This chain links TRBV7-8 with TRBJ1-5; TRBD1 agrees at 9 bases. CDR1 and CDR2 from the germline V gene are SGHVS and FQNEAQ. The CDR3 spans 16 residues. V trimming: 6 bases; J trimming: 1 base; junction bases outside the gene matches: 7. The CDR3 region has the DNA TGTGCCAGCAGTCTTACAGGGGGCCGCAGCAATCAGCCCCAGCATTTT. Translation: CASSLTGGRSNQPQHF.

This sequence joins TRBV7-2 and TRBJ2-5; D could derive from TRBD1 or TRBD2 (5 bases each). The V and J ends lost 2 bases and 3 bases respectively, with 13 bases between them. The CDR3 runs to 15 residues. In germline, CDR1 is SGHTA, CDR2 FQGNSA. This chain's CDR3 is CASSLWGSGKETQYF. DNA for the CDR3: TGTGCCAGCAGCTTATGGGGGAGCGGAAAAGAGACCCAGTACTTC.

The J gene is TRBJ1-2, the V gene TRBV11-1; D unclear. In germline, CDR1 is SGHAT, CDR2 FQDESV (reference sequence). V lost 2 bases and J 0 bases, leaving 7 bases between the germline ends. CDR3 length equals 14 residues. The DNA of the CDR3 is TGTGCCAGCAGCTTATCCCGGTCTAACTATGGCTACACCTTC. Amino acids: CASSLSRSNYGYTF.

This clonotype has more than one count but fewer than ten. The chain couples TRBV20-1 to TRBJ2-7; 11 bases line up with TRBD2. The CDR3 is 14 residues long. The V and J ends lost 5 bases and 4 bases, in that order; junction bases with no gene match: 7. The germline CDR1 and CDR2 sequences are DFQATT and SNEGSKA (reference sequence). Here the CDR3 reads CSARPRLAGYEQYF. In DNA, the CDR3 is TGCAGTGCTCGGCCTAGACTAGCGGGATACGAGCAGTACTTC.

The genes are TRBV6-1 and TRBJ2-5; D possibly uses TRBD1 or TRBD2 (6 bases each). The CDR3 is 14 amino acids. V lost 3 bases and J 5 bases, leaving 13 bases between the germline ends. CDR1 and CDR2 (germline): MNHNS, SASEGT. The CDR3 region is CASSDRGRPETQYF. The CDR3 DNA is TGTGCCAGCAGTGACCGGGGGCGCCCTGAGACCCAGTACTTC.

V gene TRBV12-3 or TRBV12-4 combines with J gene TRBJ2-2; D is possibly TRBD2 (5 bases). The CDR3 runs 13 residues. V dropped 5 bases and J dropped 5 bases, with 9 bases sitting between them. CDR3 residues: CASSPTRTGELFF. As DNA, the CDR3 is TGTGCCAGCAGTCCTACTAGAACCGGGGAGCTGTTTTTT.

This chain links TRBV5-1 with TRBJ2-1, with 8 bases identical to TRBD2. CDR1 and CDR2 (germline): SGHRS, YFSETQ. V shed 4 bases and J 0 bases; nucleotides not matched to a gene: 9. The CDR3 covers 17 residues. The CDR3: CASSEWTSPSSYNEQFF. The CDR3 nucleotides are TGCGCCAGCAGCGAGTGGACTAGCCCGAGCTCCTACAATGAGCAGTTCTTC.

This clonotype was recorded a few times. The V and J genes are TRBV25-1 and TRBJ2-7, with a weak D call TRBD2 (6 bases). V lost 2 bases and J 4 bases, leaving 18 bases between the germline ends. Germline CDR1 and CDR2: MGHDK and SYGVNS. This CDR3 comprises 16 residues. The CDR3 spells CASSEGEGGIRYEQYF. In nucleotides, the CDR3 is TGTGCCAGCAGTGAAGGGGAAGGCGGGATCCGGTACGAGCAGTACTTC.

Concerning this clonotype itself: One junction end does not reproduce the germline sequence, and a read error may be involved. The V call is TRBV7-9, the J call TRBJ2-4, with TRBD2 identical over 10 bases. Per germline, CDR1 SEHNR and CDR2 FQNEAQ (reference sequence). The CDR3 spans 17 residues. The chain's CDR3 is CASSPSGRAGAKDIQYF. The CDR3 DNA reads as TGTGCCAGCAGCCCGAGCGGGAGGGCCGGGGCCAAAGACATTCAGTACTTC.

This clonotype was detected only a few times. J is TRBJ2-3 and V is TRBV5-1; 9 bases are a match to TRBD2. V shed 3 bases and J 7 bases; nucleotides not matched to a gene: 12. In germline, CDR1 is SGHRS, CDR2 YFSETQ. The CDR3 has 16 residues. CDR3 DNA: TGCGCCAGCAGCTCAGGACTAGCGCCCGATCTAAATACGCAGTATTTT. Translated, it gives CASSSGLAPDLNTQYF.

The chain recombines TRBV5-1 with TRBJ2-5, with a tentative D call TRBD1 (6 bases). Germline assignment: CDR1 SGHRS and CDR2 YFSETQ. V gave up 2 bases and J gave up 9 bases, with 14 bases separating them. The length of the CDR3 is 13 residues. The CDR3, as DNA: TGCGCCAGCAGCTTCGACGGTCCAGGGGCCCAGTACTTC. Its translation: CASSFDGPGAQYF. The variable domain in full, with the rest retrieved from reference TRBV5-1 and TRBJ2-5, is KAGVTQTPRYLIKTRGQQVTLSCSPISGHRSVSWYQQTPGQGLQFLFEYFSETQRNKGNFPGRFSGRQFSNSRSEMNVSTLELGDSALYLCASSFDGPGAQYFGPGTRLLVL.

This clonotype came up a few times. The chain joins TRBV18 to TRBJ1-6; unclear D gene. The CDR3 covers 13 residues. The germline V and J ends were trimmed by 3 bases and 10 bases, with 10 bases remaining between them. CDR1 and CDR2 (germline): KGHSH, LQKENI. In nucleotides, the CDR3 is TGTGCCAGCTCACCGGTTGGGGAATCACCCCTCCACTTT. Translation gives CASSPVGESPLHF.

The V call is TRBV4-1, the J call TRBJ2-2; TRBD1 matches 8 bases. This CDR3 contains 18 residues. The J segment lost 1 base and the V segment lost 3 bases, leaving 10 bases of the junction unmatched. Germline loops: CDR1 MGHRA, CDR2 YSYEKL. The CDR3 reads CASSHAAGTGQNTGELFF. The CDR3 region has the DNA TGCGCCAGCAGCCATGCAGCCGGGACAGGACAGAACACCGGGGAGCTGTTTTTT.

The J gene is TRBJ1-5, the V gene TRBV7-4; D possibly corresponds to TRBD1 (5 bases). The CDR3 is made up of 19 amino acids. The ends were cut back, 4 bases at V and 0 bases at J, with 22 bases in the middle. Germline assignment: CDR1 SGHVT and CDR2 SQSDAQ. The CDR3 loop reads CASSSSRGARHNSNQPQHF. The CDR3 DNA follows: TGTGCCAGCAGCTCAAGCAGAGGGGCCCGGCACAATAGCAATCAGCCCCAGCATTTT.

The V and J genes are TRBV5-1 and TRBJ2-5; TRBD2 aligns across 8 bases. V dropped 5 bases and J dropped 1; count of bases not matched to a gene: 10. This CDR3 has 16 amino acids. Germline V gives CDR1 SGHRS, CDR2 YFSETQ. The CDR3 DNA reads TGCGCCAGCAGGAGGAGTCCGGGGGGGCTCCAAGAGACCCAGTACTTC. This gives the protein CASRRSPGGLQETQYF.

J is TRBJ2-7 and V is TRBV28; 7 nucleotides agree with TRBD1. Germline loops: CDR1 MDHEN, CDR2 SYDVKM. This CDR3 region has 16 residues. The V and J ends lost 4 bases and 1 base, in that order; junction bases with no gene match: 10. CDR3 residues: CASSWGLGQMSYEQYF. The CDR3 DNA reads TGTGCCAGCAGTTGGGGATTGGGACAGATGTCCTACGAGCAGTACTTC. Supplemented by reference TRBV28 and TRBJ2-7, the full variable domain reads DVKVTQSSRYLVKRTGEKVFLECVQDMDHENMFWYRQDPGLGLRLIYFSYDVKMKEKGDIPEGYSVSREKKERFSLILESASTNQTSMYLCASSWGLGQMSYEQYFGPGTRLTVT.

J is TRBJ2-1 and V is TRBV24-1; TRBD2 aligns across 10 bases. Trimming cost V 3 bases and J 10 bases; bases outside gene matches: 8. The CDR3 loop spans 15 amino acids. CDR1 is KGHDR and CDR2 is SFDVKD in the germline V gene. The CDR3 DNA follows: TGTGCCACCAGTGATCCCTCTAGCGGGAGTCACGAGCAGTTCTTC. Translated, it gives CATSDPSSGSHEQFF.

The V and J genes are TRBV4-1 and TRBJ2-1; 10 nucleotides align to TRBD2. The CDR3 consists of 15 residues. Looked up from germline, CDR1 is MGHRA and CDR2 is YSYEKL. The junction had 7 bases not matched to a gene; V was cut back by 3 bases and J by 8 bases. Here the CDR3 DNA reads TGCGCCAGCAGCCACGGCAGGAGCGGGAGGGATGAGCAGTTCTTC. Its translation: CASSHGRSGRDEQFF.